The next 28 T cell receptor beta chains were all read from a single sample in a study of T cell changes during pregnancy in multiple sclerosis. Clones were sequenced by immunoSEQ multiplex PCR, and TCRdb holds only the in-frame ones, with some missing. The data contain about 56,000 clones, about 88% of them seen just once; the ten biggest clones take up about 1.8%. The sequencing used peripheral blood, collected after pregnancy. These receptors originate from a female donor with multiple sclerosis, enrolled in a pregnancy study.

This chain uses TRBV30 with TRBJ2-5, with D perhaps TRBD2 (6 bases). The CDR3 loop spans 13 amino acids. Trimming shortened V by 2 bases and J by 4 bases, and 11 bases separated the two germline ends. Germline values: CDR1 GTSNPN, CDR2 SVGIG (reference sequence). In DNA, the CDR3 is TGTGCCTGGAGTTTGGAGGGCAGAGAGACCCAGTACTTC. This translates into CAWSLEGRETQYF.

DNA of the CDR3: TGTGCCACCAGCAGCCCAGTTAGCAATCAGCCCCAGCATTTT. Translating gives CATSSPVSNQPQHF. This chain links TRBV15 with TRBJ1-5, with no clear D. The V end was cut by 3 bases, the J end by 0 bases, with 6 bases between. Per the germline V gene, CDR1 is LNHNV and CDR2 is YYDKDF (reference sequence). The CDR3 runs to 14 residues.

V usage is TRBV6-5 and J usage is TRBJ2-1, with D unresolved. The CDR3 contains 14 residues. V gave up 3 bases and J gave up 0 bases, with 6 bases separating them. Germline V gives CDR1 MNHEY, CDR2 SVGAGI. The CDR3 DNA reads TGTGCCAGCAGTTATTTGAGCTCCTACAATGAGCAGTTCTTC. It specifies CASSYLSSYNEQFF.

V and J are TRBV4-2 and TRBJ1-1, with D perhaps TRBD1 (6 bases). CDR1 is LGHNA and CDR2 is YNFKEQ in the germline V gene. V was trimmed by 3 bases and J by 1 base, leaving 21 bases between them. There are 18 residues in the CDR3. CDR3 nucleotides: TGTGCCAGCAGCCAGGTCTCTGGGACGTCCAGGGGGAACACTGAAGCTTTCTTT. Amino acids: CASSQVSGTSRGNTEAFF.

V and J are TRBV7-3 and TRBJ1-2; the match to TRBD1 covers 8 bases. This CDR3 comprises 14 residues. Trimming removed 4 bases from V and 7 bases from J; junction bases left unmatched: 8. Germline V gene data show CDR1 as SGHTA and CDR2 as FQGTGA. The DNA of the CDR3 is TGTGCCAGCAGCTCACAGGGGGGAATTGGTGGCTACACCTTC. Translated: CASSSQGGIGGYTF.

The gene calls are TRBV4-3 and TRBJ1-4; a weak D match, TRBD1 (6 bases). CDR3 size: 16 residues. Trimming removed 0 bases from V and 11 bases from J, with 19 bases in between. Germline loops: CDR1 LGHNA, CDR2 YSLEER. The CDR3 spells CASSQDGRDTLPKLFF. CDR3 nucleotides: TGCGCCAGCAGCCAAGATGGTAGGGACACCCTCCCGAAACTGTTTTTT.

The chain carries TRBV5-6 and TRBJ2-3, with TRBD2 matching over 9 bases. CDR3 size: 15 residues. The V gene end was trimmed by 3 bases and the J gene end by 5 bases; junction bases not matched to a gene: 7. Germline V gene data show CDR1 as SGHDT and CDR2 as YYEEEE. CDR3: CASSSTLSGGDTQYF. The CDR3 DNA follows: TGTGCCAGCAGCTCGACCCTTAGCGGGGGAGATACGCAGTATTTT.

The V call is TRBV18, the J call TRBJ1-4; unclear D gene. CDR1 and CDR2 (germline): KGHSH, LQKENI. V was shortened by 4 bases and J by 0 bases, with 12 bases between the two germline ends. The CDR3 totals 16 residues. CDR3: CASSHSTSTTNEKLFF. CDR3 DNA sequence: TGTGCCAGCTCACATTCGACATCTACAACTAATGAAAAACTGTTTTTT.

CDR3 amino acids: CASSVTGRGQTQYF. CDR3 coding DNA: TGTGCCAGCAGCGTTACAGGGAGAGGGCAGACCCAGTACTTC. This chain uses TRBV9 with TRBJ2-5; maybe TRBD1 (6 bases). The CDR3 is 14 residues long. Germline CDR1 is SGDLS and CDR2 is YYNGEE. Trimming took off 2 bases at V and 6 bases at J, with 14 bases between the two ends.

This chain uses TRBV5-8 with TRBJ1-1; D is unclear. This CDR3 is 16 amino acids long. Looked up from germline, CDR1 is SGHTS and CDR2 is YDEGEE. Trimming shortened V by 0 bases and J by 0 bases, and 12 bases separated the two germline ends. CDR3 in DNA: TGTGCCAGCAGCTTGGAATTAGGTCAGGTGAACACTGAAGCTTTCTTT. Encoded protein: CASSLELGQVNTEAFF.

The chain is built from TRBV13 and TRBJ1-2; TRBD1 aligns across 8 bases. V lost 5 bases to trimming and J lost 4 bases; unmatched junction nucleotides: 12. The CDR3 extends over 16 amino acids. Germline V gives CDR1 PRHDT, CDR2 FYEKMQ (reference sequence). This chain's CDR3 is CASSPNIPQGAYGYTF. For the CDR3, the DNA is TGTGCCAGCAGCCCTAATATCCCCCAGGGGGCCTATGGCTACACCTTC.

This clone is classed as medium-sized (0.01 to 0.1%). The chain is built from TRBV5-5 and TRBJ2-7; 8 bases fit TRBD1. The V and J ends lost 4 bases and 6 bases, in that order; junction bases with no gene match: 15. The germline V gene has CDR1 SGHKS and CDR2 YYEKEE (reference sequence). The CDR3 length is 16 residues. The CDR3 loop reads CASSPHFDRGLAEQYF. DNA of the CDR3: TGTGCCAGCAGCCCCCACTTTGACAGGGGCCTAGCCGAGCAGTACTTC.

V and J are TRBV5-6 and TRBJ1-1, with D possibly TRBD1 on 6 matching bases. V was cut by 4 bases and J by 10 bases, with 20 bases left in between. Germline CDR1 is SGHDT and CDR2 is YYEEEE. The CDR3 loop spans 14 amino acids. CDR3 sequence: CASSLEGVPRGAFF. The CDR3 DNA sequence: TGTGCCAGCAGCCTCGAGGGGGTCCCTCGGGGAGCTTTCTTT.

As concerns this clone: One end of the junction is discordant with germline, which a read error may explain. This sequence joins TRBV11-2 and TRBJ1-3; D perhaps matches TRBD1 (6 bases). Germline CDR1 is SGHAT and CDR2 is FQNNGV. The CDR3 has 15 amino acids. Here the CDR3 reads CASSLDTQGRNTIYF. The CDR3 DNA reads TGTGCCAGCAGCCTAGATACCCAGGGGCGAAACACCATATATTTT. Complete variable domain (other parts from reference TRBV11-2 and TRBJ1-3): EAGVAQSPRYKIIEKRQSVAFWCNPISGHATLYWYQQILGQGPKLLIQFQNNGVVDDSQLPKDRFSAERLKGVDSTLKIQPAKLEDSAVYLCASSLDTQGRNTIYFGEGSWLTVV.

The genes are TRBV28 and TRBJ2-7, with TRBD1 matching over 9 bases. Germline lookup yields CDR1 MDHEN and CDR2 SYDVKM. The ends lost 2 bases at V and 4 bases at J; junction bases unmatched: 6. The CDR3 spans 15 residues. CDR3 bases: TGTGCCAGCAGTTTAGGACCGACAGGGGGGTACGAGCAGTACTTC. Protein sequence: CASSLGPTGGYEQYF.

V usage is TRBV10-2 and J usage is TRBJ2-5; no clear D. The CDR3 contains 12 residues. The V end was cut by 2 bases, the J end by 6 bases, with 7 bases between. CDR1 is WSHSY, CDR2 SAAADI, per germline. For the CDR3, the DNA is TGCGCCAGCAGTGAGGAGCCCCAGACCCAGTACTTC. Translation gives CASSEEPQTQYF.

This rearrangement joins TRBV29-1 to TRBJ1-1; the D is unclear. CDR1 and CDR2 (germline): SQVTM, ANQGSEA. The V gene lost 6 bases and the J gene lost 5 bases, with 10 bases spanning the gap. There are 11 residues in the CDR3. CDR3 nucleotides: TGCAGCGTCCTCGCGGTGACTGAAGCTTTCTTT. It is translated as CSVLAVTEAFF.

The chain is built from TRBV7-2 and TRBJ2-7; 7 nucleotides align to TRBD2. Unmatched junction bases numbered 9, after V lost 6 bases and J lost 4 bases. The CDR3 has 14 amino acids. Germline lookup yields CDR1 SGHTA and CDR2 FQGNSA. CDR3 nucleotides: TGTGCCAGCAGTTATACATCCGGGGGGTACGAGCAGTACTTC. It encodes CASSYTSGGYEQYF. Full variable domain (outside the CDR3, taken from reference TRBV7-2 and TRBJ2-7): GAGVSQSPSNKVTEKGKDVELRCDPISGHTALYWYRQSLGQGLEFLIYFQGNSAPDKSGLPSDRFSAERTGGSVSTLTIQRTQQEDSAVYLCASSYTSGGYEQYFGPGTRLTVT.

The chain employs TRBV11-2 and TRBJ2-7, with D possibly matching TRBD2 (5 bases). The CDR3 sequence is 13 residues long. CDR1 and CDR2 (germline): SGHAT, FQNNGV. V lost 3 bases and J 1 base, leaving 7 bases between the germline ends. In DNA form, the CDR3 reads TGTGCCAGCAGCTTCGGGATTTCCTACGAGCAGTACTTC. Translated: CASSFGISYEQYF.

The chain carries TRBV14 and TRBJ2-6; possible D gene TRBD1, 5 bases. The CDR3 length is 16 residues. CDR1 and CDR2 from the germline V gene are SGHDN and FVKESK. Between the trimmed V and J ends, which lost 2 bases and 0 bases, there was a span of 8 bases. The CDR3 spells CASSQWGSSGANVLTF. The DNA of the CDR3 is TGTGCCAGCAGCCAATGGGGCAGCTCTGGGGCCAACGTCCTGACTTTC.

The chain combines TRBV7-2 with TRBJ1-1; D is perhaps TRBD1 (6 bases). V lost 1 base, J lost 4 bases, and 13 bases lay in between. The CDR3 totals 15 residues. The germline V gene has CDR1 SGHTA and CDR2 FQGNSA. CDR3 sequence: CASSLGYRVGTEAFF. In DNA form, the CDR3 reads TGTGCCAGCAGCTTAGGGTACAGGGTGGGCACTGAAGCTTTCTTT.

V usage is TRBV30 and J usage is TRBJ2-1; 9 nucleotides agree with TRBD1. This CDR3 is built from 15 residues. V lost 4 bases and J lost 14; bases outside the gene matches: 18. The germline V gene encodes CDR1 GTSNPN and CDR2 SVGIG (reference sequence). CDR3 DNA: TGTGCCTGGAATATCCGGGACAGGGTAATCAAGGGCGAGTTCTTC. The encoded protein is CAWNIRDRVIKGEFF. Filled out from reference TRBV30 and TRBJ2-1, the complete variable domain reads SQTIHQWPATLVQPVGSPLSLECTVEGTSNPNLYWYRQAAGRGLQLLFYSVGIGQISSEVPQNLSASRPQDRQFILSSKKLLLSDSGFYLCAWNIRDRVIKGEFFGPGTRLTVL.

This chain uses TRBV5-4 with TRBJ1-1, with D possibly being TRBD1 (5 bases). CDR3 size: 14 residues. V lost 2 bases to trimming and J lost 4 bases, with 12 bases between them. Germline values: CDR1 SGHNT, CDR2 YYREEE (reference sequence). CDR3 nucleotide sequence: TGTGCCAGCAGCTTCAGCAGGGATGGCACTGAAGCTTTCTTT. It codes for CASSFSRDGTEAFF.

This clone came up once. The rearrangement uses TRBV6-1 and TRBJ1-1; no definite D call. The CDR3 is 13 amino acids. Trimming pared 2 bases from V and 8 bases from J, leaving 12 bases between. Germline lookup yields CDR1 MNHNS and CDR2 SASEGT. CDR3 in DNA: TGTGCCAGCAGTGAAACTCCCCAACGGGAAGCTTTCTTT. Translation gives CASSETPQREAFF.

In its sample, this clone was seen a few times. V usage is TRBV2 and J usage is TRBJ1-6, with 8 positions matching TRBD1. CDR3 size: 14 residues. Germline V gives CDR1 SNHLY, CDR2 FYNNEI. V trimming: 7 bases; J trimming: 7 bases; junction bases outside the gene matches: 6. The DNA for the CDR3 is TGTGCCAGCATCGATACAGGGGGAAATTCACCCCTCCACTTT. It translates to CASIDTGGNSPLHF.

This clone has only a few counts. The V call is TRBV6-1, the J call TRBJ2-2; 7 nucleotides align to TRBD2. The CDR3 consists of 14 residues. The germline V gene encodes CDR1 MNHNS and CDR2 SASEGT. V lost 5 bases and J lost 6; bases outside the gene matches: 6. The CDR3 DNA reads TGTGCCAGCAGTTCAGGACTAGATGCCGGGGAGCTGTTTTTT. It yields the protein CASSSGLDAGELFF.

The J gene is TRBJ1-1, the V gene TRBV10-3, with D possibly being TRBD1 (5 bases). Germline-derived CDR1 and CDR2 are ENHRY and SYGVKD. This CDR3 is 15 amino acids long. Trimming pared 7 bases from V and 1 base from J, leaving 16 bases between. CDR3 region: CAIKPLLDRNTEAFF. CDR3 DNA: TGTGCCATCAAACCCCTCCTCGACAGGAACACTGAAGCTTTCTTT.

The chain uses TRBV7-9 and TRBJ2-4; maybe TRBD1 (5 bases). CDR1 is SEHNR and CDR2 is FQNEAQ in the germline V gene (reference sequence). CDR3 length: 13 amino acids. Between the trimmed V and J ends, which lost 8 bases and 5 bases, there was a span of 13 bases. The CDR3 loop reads CASYKETENIQYF. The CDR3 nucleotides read TGTGCCAGCTATAAAGAGACAGAAAACATTCAGTACTTC. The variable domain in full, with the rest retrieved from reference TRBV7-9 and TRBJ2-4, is DTGVSQNPRHKITKRGQNVTFRCDPISEHNRLYWYRQTLGQGPEFLTYFQNEAQLEKSRLLSDRFSAERPKGSFSTLEIQRTEQGDSAMYLCASYKETENIQYFGAGTRLSVL.